The next 27 T cell receptor beta chains were all read from a single sample in a study of cytomegalovirus exposure and HLA in healthy donors. The PCR contained 60 Vbeta and 13 Jbeta primers. Sequenced by immunoSEQ multiplex PCR; TCRdb stores in-frame clones only, minus some. The table has some 130,000 clones, under 85% seen once. Sequenced: PBMCs. The source is a male donor in good health and CMV-seropositive.

This chain connects TRBV28 to TRBJ2-7, with D uncertain. V was shortened by 7 bases and J by 2 bases, with 15 bases between the two germline ends. Germline V gene sequence: CDR1 MDHEN, CDR2 SYDVKM. The CDR3 is made up of 14 amino acids. The CDR3 region has the DNA TGTGCCAGCAAGCCGGGTGGGTCCGCCTACGAGCAGTACTTC. Residues: CASKPGGSAYEQYF.

This chain joins TRBV2 and TRBJ1-4, with D perhaps TRBD1 (6 bases). The CDR3 is made up of 14 amino acids. V dropped 11 bases and J dropped 7 bases, with 20 bases sitting between them. In germline, CDR1 is SNHLY, CDR2 FYNNEI. The CDR3 region has the DNA TGTGCCGCAAACCGGGACAATAGCCCTGAAAAACTGTTTTTT. Translation: CAANRDNSPEKLFF.

This clone was seen more than once but under ten times. This chain connects TRBV7-2 to TRBJ2-3, with D possibly matching TRBD2 (6 bases). The V gene's germline CDR1 is SGHTA and CDR2 FQGNSA. V gave up 5 bases and J gave up 4 bases, with 28 bases separating them. The CDR3 spans 19 residues. This CDR3 reads CASSPMGLGGISWADTQYF. CDR3 coding DNA: TGTGCCAGCAGCCCCATGGGGTTGGGCGGGATCTCTTGGGCAGATACGCAGTATTTT. Complete variable domain (other parts from reference TRBV7-2 and TRBJ2-3): GAGVSQSPSNKVTEKGKDVELRCDPISGHTALYWYRQSLGQGLEFLIYFQGNSAPDKSGLPSDRFSAERTGGSVSTLTIQRTQQEDSAVYLCASSPMGLGGISWADTQYFGPGTRLTVL.

J is TRBJ2-5 and V is TRBV7-6; 10 bases match TRBD1. The CDR3 length is 16 residues. Per the germline V gene, CDR1 is SGHVS and CDR2 is FNYEAQ. Unmatched junction bases numbered 2, after V lost 0 bases and J lost 1 base. CDR3 in amino acids: CASSLARTGGQETQYF. In DNA form, the CDR3 reads TGTGCCAGCAGCTTAGCCCGGACAGGGGGCCAAGAGACCCAGTACTTC.

The genes are TRBV5-4 and TRBJ2-2; 9 positions agree with TRBD1. Trimming at V came to 4 bases and at J to 3 bases, leaving 7 bases not matched to a gene. The V gene's germline CDR1 is SGHNT and CDR2 YYREEE (reference sequence). The CDR3 is 16 residues long. Here the CDR3 reads CASSAPDRGYTGELFF. The CDR3, as DNA: TGTGCCAGCAGCGCTCCCGACAGGGGGTACACCGGGGAGCTGTTTTTT.

This chain connects TRBV5-1 to TRBJ2-1; maybe TRBD2 (5 bases). The CDR3 sequence is 16 residues long. V lost 4 bases and J 4 bases, leaving 18 bases between the germline ends. Germline V gene lookup returns CDR1 SGHRS and CDR2 YFSETQ. CDR3 region: CASSKDLGGVYNEQFF. CDR3 coding DNA: TGCGCCAGCAGCAAAGATCTAGGAGGCGTTTACAATGAGCAGTTCTTC.

The V gene is TRBV7-9, the J gene TRBJ1-5; the D is unclear. Germline V gene sequence: CDR1 SEHNR, CDR2 FQNEAQ (reference sequence). Trimming removed 0 bases at V and 6 bases at J, with 12 bases between. CDR3 length: 15 amino acids. The CDR3 protein is CASSLAETTGQPQHF. The CDR3 DNA sequence: TGTGCCAGCAGCTTAGCTGAGACTACGGGTCAGCCCCAGCATTTT. Looking up the rest from reference TRBV7-9 and TRBJ1-5 gives the full variable domain: DTGVSQNPRHKITKRGQNVTFRCDPISEHNRLYWYRQTLGQGPEFLTYFQNEAQLEKSRLLSDRFSAERPKGSFSTLEIQRTEQGDSAMYLCASSLAETTGQPQHFGDGTRLSIL.

This sequence joins TRBV28 and TRBJ1-2; possibly TRBD1 for D (6 bases). The CDR3 totals 13 residues. With 5 bases removed from V and 2 bases from J, the gap between germline ends came to 9 bases. CDR1 is MDHEN, CDR2 SYDVKM, per germline. In DNA, the CDR3 is TGTGCCAGCAGTGTGGACAGCAACTATGGCTACACCTTC. It is translated as CASSVDSNYGYTF.

This clone occurred a few times. This rearrangement joins TRBV6-1 to TRBJ2-5; 9 bases fit TRBD2. The V gene's germline CDR1 is MNHNS and CDR2 SASEGT. There are 13 residues in the CDR3. The junction had 2 bases not matched to a gene; V was cut back by 2 bases and J by 7 bases. The CDR3 nucleotides read TGTGCCAGCAGTGAATCACTAGCGGGGACCCAGTACTTC. Its protein is CASSESLAGTQYF.

This chain connects TRBV5-1 to TRBJ1-1, with a weak D call TRBD1 (6 bases). CDR3 length equals 13 residues. V was clipped by 4 bases and J by 1 base, with 8 bases between them. CDR1 SGHRS and CDR2 YFSETQ come from the germline V gene. The CDR3 DNA follows: TGCGCCAGCAGCAACAGGGAGAACACTGAAGCTTTCTTT. Translated: CASSNRENTEAFF. Filled out from reference TRBV5-1 and TRBJ1-1, the complete variable domain reads KAGVTQTPRYLIKTRGQQVTLSCSPISGHRSVSWYQQTPGQGLQFLFEYFSETQRNKGNFPGRFSGRQFSNSRSEMNVSTLELGDSALYLCASSNRENTEAFFGQGTRLTVV.

The V and J genes are TRBV6-5 and TRBJ2-7; 10 nucleotides match TRBD1. V gave up 4 bases and J gave up 3 bases; unmatched junction bases: 0. Germline CDR1 reads MNHEY; CDR2 reads SVGAGI. CDR3 length: 13 residues. The DNA for the CDR3 is TGTGCCAGCAGTTGGACAGGGGGCTACGAGCAGTACTTC. Protein: CASSWTGGYEQYF.

This clone was seen more than once but under ten times. The CDR3 DNA reads as TGCGCCAGCAGGAGAAAGGGGCCTGAAGCTTTCTTT. Translating it yields CASRRKGPEAFF. The chain links TRBV23-1 to TRBJ1-1, with D maybe TRBD1 (5 bases). TRBV23-1 is flagged as an ORF with uncertain function. The CDR3 has 12 residues. The V end was cut by 6 bases, the J end by 6 bases, with 11 bases between.

J is TRBJ1-5 and V is TRBV7-8, with D possibly matching TRBD1 (5 bases). Trimming cost V 5 bases and J 0 bases, with 14 bases left between them. Germline CDR1 is SGHVS and CDR2 is FQNEAQ. The CDR3 covers 16 residues. CDR3 in amino acids: CASSRQKGSSNQPQHF. The DNA for the CDR3 is TGTGCCAGCAGCAGACAGAAGGGTAGTAGCAATCAGCCCCAGCATTTT.

The J gene is TRBJ2-6, the V gene TRBV7-3; 14 bases line up with TRBD2. Germline-derived CDR1 and CDR2 are SGHTA and FQGTGA. This CDR3 comprises 18 residues. V shed 5 bases, J shed 3 bases, and the junction held 6 bases outside the gene matches. The CDR3 spells CASSQIGLAGGGANVLTF. CDR3 nucleotide sequence: TGTGCCAGCAGCCAGATTGGACTAGCGGGAGGTGGGGCCAACGTCCTGACTTTC. The whole variable domain, remainder taken from reference TRBV7-3 and TRBJ2-6, is GAGVSQTPSNKVTEKGKYVELRCDPISGHTALYWYRQSLGQGPEFLIYFQGTGAADDSGLPNDRFFAVRPEGSVSTLKIQRTERGDSAVYLCASSQIGLAGGGANVLTFGAGSRLTVL.

The sample holds one count of this clone. The chain links TRBV6-1 to TRBJ1-1; the D gene is possibly TRBD1 (6 bases). This CDR3 is 15 amino acids long. The germline CDR1 and CDR2 sequences are MNHNS and SASEGT. V was pared by 5 bases and J by 0 bases, with 13 bases between. CDR3 amino acids: CASSPGQFMNTEAFF. DNA of the CDR3: TGTGCCAGCAGTCCCGGACAGTTCATGAACACTGAAGCTTTCTTT.

The rearrangement links TRBV28 to TRBJ2-5; TRBD1 matches 10 bases. The CDR3 contains 15 residues. The junction had 13 bases not matched to a gene; V was cut back by 6 bases and J by 9 bases. CDR1 and CDR2 (germline): MDHEN, SYDVKM. CDR3 amino acids: CASSLDRGHSEAQYF. The DNA of the CDR3 is TGTGCCAGCAGCCTTGACAGGGGGCACAGTGAGGCCCAGTACTTC.

The J gene is TRBJ1-1, the V gene TRBV9; 9 bases fit TRBD1. The CDR3 extends over 17 amino acids. J was trimmed by 4 bases and V by 0 bases; bases with no gene match: 10. CDR1 is SGDLS, CDR2 YYNGEE, per germline. The CDR3 coding sequence is TGTGCCAGCAGCGTAGGCCCGGGACAGGGTAGGGGCACTGAAGCTTTCTTT. Protein: CASSVGPGQGRGTEAFF.

J is TRBJ2-3 and V is TRBV5-1; D ambiguous. V was clipped by 3 bases and J by 6 bases, with 8 bases between them. The CDR3 is made up of 12 amino acids. Germline-derived CDR1 and CDR2 are SGHRS and YFSETQ. The CDR3 DNA sequence: TGCGCCAGCAGCTCGGGTCCCGATACGCAGTATTTT. This codes for CASSSGPDTQYF.

V and J are TRBV7-2 and TRBJ2-2, with 10 bases identical to TRBD2. V was pared by 1 base and J by 4 bases, with 6 bases of the junction left unmatched. This CDR3 is 17 amino acids long. Germline V lookup: CDR1 SGHTA, CDR2 FQGNSA. The CDR3 spells CASSLGVSGGFTGELFF. The CDR3 bases are TGTGCCAGCAGCTTAGGAGTTAGCGGGGGGTTCACCGGGGAGCTGTTTTTT.

The gene calls are TRBV6-4 and TRBJ2-1; D may be TRBD1 (6 bases). Trimming cost V 0 bases and J 10 bases, with 16 bases left between them. In germline, CDR1 is MRHNA, CDR2 SNTAGT. The CDR3 consists of 15 residues. The chain's CDR3 is CASSDSGQQFREQFF. CDR3 nucleotides: TGTGCCAGCAGTGACTCTGGACAGCAATTCAGGGAGCAGTTCTTC.

This chain joins TRBV29-1 and TRBJ2-1, with a possible D match to TRBD2 (7 bases). Germline CDR1 and CDR2: SQVTM and ANQGSEA. The V end was cut by 5 bases, the J end by 4 bases, with 24 bases between. The CDR3 contains 17 residues. The CDR3 loop is CSVSGVFGGPPYNEQFF. Written as DNA, the CDR3 is TGCAGCGTTTCCGGGGTCTTCGGGGGGCCACCTTACAATGAGCAGTTCTTC.

The chain employs TRBV7-9 and TRBJ1-2; D remains ambiguous. Germline V lookup: CDR1 SEHNR, CDR2 FQNEAQ (reference sequence). This CDR3 region has 14 residues. Trimming took 1 base from V and 4 from J, leaving 10 bases between them. The CDR3 loop is CASSLGATRYGYTF. CDR3 DNA: TGTGCCAGCAGCTTAGGGGCTACCCGCTATGGCTACACCTTC.

The V and J genes are TRBV28 and TRBJ2-7; TRBD1 matches 7 bases. The CDR3 length is 15 residues. Germline lookup yields CDR1 MDHEN and CDR2 SYDVKM. Losses at the gene ends were 2 bases for V and 5 bases for J; bases not matched to a gene: 9. CDR3 nucleotides: TGTGCCAGCAGTTTAATCGACAGGGTCACCCACGAGCAGTACTTC. This translates into CASSLIDRVTHEQYF.

This chain links TRBV19 with TRBJ2-2; D possibly corresponds to TRBD1 (5 bases). V was trimmed by 4 bases and J by 0 bases, leaving 9 bases between them. Germline V gives CDR1 LNHDA, CDR2 SQIVND (reference sequence). This CDR3 region has 15 residues. CDR3 amino acids: CASSKGHSNTGELFF. The CDR3 DNA reads as TGTGCCAGTAGTAAAGGACACTCGAACACCGGGGAGCTGTTTTTT. The full variable domain, with the rest looked up from reference TRBV19 and TRBJ2-2, is DGGITQSPKYLFRKEGQNVTLSCEQNLNHDAMYWYRQDPGQGLRLIYYSQIVNDFQKGDIAEGYSVSREKKESFPLTVTSAQKNPTAFYLCASSKGHSNTGELFFGEGSRLTVL.

The chain links TRBV27 to TRBJ1-1; D is possibly TRBD1 (5 bases). The germline V and J ends were trimmed by 10 bases and 4 bases, with 28 bases remaining between them. This CDR3 contains 17 residues. Germline CDR1 MNHEY, CDR2 SMNVEV (reference sequence). The CDR3 region is CATHRGVGGINPTEAFF. CDR3 DNA: TGTGCCACCCACCGCGGGGTGGGGGGGATTAATCCCACTGAAGCTTTCTTT.

V gene TRBV15 combines with J gene TRBJ2-5; 10 positions match TRBD2. J lost 8 bases, V lost 1 base, and 7 bases had no gene match. In germline, CDR1 is LNHNV, CDR2 YYDKDF (reference sequence). The CDR3 runs 15 residues. Here the CDR3 reads CATSRGEAGGETQYF. As DNA, the CDR3 is TGTGCCACCAGCAGAGGGGAAGCGGGAGGGGAAACCCAGTACTTC.

This clone has only a few counts. The J gene is TRBJ1-4, the V gene TRBV27, with TRBD1 as a possible D gene (6 bases). Germline V gives CDR1 MNHEY, CDR2 SMNVEV (reference sequence). V was pared by 6 bases and J by 5 bases, with 13 bases between. CDR3 length: 14 amino acids. The CDR3 loop is CASSYDRSNEKLFF. The CDR3 nucleotides read TGTGCCAGCAGCTACGACAGGAGCAATGAAAAACTGTTTTTT.